Detailed here is one TCR beta chain. These data belong to a study of blood T cell repertoires in COVID-19. Study summary: Sample material is recorded as cDNA or gDNA derived from T cells, B-cell-depleted T cells, or PBMCs.

Germline loops: CDR1 SQVTM, CDR2 ANQGSEA. V shed 5 bases and J shed 9 bases, with 17 bases lying between them. This CDR3 region has 12 residues. Profiling relied on immunoSEQ multiplex PCR, and the TCRdb table lists in-frame clones only, not all of them. In the table there are approximately 120,000 clones, 86% of which are singletons. J is TRBJ2-7 and V is TRBV29-1; possible D gene TRBD2, 7 bases. What was sequenced was peripheral blood. This receptor was obtained from a woman in her fifties or sixties who had recovered from COVID-19. The CDR3, as DNA: TGCAGCGTTCTCACAGGGAGGGAAGTGCAGTACTTC. Its protein is CSVLTGREVQYF.